The clone carrying this T cell receptor (beta chain) was detected only once. Its antigen remains unidentified. CD45RO-negative, CCR7-selected cells formed the naive CD8 fraction, which excluded terminally differentiated effector memory CD45RA+ cells. The data were taken from a study of shared clonotypes between healthy human individuals. Study details: Three CD4 naive, three CD4 memory, two CD8 naive and one CD8 memory plate were used per donor.

General study points: Sorted-subset sequencing was shown by rarefaction to be incomplete despite large depth. As a rule, naive subsets had a larger estimated richness than memory subsets.

Germline-derived CDR1 and CDR2 are MNHEY and SMNVEV (reference sequence). Trimming took 8 bases from V and 8 from J, leaving 12 bases between them. This CDR3 region has 12 residues. The authors' processing: Junction-only sequences produced by ImmunoSEQ had no quality scores, so filtering differed. Measured with immunoSEQ multiplex PCR; TCRdb has only the in-frame clones, and not every one. For V, J and clone size, that table is used; D and trimming come from the DNA. The sample yields about 2 million clones, roughly 95% seen once. Material for sequencing was naive CD8+ T cells sorted from blood. This receptor was identified in a man younger than 35 in good health. This sequence joins TRBV27 and TRBJ1-4, with D perhaps matching TRBD1 (5 bases). Here the CDR3 DNA reads TGTGCCAGCGGGGACGAAAGGGAAAAACTGTTTTTT. Translating gives CASGDEREKLFF.